The subject of this entry is one TCR beta chain. Its antigen is unknown. No much larger clone is present one base from it, and per-base qualities are unavailable. This sample was included in a study of T cell changes during pregnancy in multiple sclerosis (dated by TCRdb to 2018 to 2020). As for the study more broadly: Changes in the T cell repertoire over the course of pregnancy were examined in this study in women with multiple sclerosis.

Libraries were prepared through the immunoSEQ multiplex PCR assay. TCRdb re-hosts the immuneACCESS table, in-frame sequences only. Its copies lack some clones; in the studies checked, an unresolved V gene accounts for under half of them, and the cause for the rest is not known. The sample table shows roughly 60,000 clones, and about 96% are seen once. The ten largest account for roughly 2.5% of the sample. The junction shows trimming of 5 bases on V and 0 bases on J, plus 11 bases between the germline ends. From its cysteine to its phenylalanine, the CDR3 spans 15 amino acids. The retained sequence is limited to the CDR3, 45 bases, with the frame set at the first base. The germline V gene sets CDR1 to SGHTA and CDR2 to FQGNSA.

The source was CD8+ T cells from peripheral blood mononuclear cells, collected after pregnancy. Recombination joined TRBV7-2 with TRBJ2-1, with a tentative D gene TRBD2 over 6 matching bases. The receptor's source is a female donor with multiple sclerosis, enrolled in a pregnancy study. The CDR3 has the sequence CASSQSGFSYNEQFF. The sequenced DNA is TGTGCCAGCAGCCAAAGCGGGTTCTCCTACAATGAGCAGTTCTTC.